The TCR beta chain under discussion was sequenced for a study of blood T cell repertoires in COVID-19. The table lists this clone with a count of one. TCRdb's table, derived via immunoSEQ multiplex PCR, lists solely in-frame clones and lacks some. Of fewer than 500,000 clones in the sample, 75% to 90% were seen once. This CDR3 comprises 15 residues. Germline assignment: CDR1 MDHEN and CDR2 SYDVKM. The trim removed 6 bases at V and 0 bases at J, leaving 7 bases unmatched. Recovered Cohort 3 donors showed two negative PCRs, clearance, or symptom resolution. The chain couples TRBV28 to TRBJ2-7, with 8 bases matching TRBD1. The origin of this receptor is a man aged 25-45 years who had recovered from COVID-19. The specimen sequenced was PBMCs or T cells enriched from blood (not recorded which). CDR3 protein: CASRTTGGPSYEQYF. DNA for the CDR3: TGTGCCAGCAGGACTACAGGGGGTCCCTCCTACGAGCAGTACTTC.